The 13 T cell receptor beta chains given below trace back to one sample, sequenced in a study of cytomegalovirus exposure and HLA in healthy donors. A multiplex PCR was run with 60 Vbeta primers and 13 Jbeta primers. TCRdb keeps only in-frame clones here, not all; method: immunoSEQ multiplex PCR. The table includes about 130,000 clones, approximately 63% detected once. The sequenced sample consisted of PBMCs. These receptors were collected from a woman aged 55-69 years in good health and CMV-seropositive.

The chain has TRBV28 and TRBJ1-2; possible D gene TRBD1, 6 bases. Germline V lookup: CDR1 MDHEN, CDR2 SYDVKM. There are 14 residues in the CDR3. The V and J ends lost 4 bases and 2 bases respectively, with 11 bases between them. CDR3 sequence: CASSSTGRNYGYTF. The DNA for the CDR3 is TGTGCCAGCAGTTCGACAGGCCGAAACTATGGCTACACCTTC.

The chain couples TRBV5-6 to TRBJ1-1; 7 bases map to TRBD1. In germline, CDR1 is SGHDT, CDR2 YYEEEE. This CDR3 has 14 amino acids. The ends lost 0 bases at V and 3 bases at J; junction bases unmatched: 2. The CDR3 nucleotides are TGTGCCAGCAGCTTGGACAGGGGCCACACTGAAGCTTTCTTT. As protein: CASSLDRGHTEAFF. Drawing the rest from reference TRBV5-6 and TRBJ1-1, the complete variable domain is DAGVTQSPTHLIKTRGQQVTLRCSPKSGHDTVSWYQQALGQGPQFIFQYYEEEERQRGNFPDRFSGHQFPNYSSELNVNALLLGDSALYLCASSLDRGHTEAFFGQGTRLTVV.

CDR3: CSAPDATGELFF. In DNA, the CDR3 is TGCAGCGCCCCAGATGCTACCGGGGAGCTGTTTTTT. This chain uses TRBV29-1 with TRBJ2-2, with unresolved D. This CDR3 has 12 residues. Germline V lookup: CDR1 SQVTM, CDR2 ANQGSEA. Deletions cut 7 bases from V and 5 bases from J, with 11 bases between.

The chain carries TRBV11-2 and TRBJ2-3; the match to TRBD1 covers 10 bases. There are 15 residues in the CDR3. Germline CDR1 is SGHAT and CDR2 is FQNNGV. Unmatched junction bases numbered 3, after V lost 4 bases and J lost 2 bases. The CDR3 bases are TGTGCCAGCAGCTCGGGACAGGGGTACACAGATACGCAGTATTTT. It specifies CASSSGQGYTDTQYF. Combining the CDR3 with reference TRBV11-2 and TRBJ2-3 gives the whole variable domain EAGVAQSPRYKIIEKRQSVAFWCNPISGHATLYWYQQILGQGPKLLIQFQNNGVVDDSQLPKDRFSAERLKGVDSTLKIQPAKLEDSAVYLCASSSGQGYTDTQYFGPGTRLTVL.

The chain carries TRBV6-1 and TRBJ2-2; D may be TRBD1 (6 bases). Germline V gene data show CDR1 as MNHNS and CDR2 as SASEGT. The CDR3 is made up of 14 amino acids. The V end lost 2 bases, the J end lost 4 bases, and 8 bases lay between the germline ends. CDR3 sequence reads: CASSERGGTGELFF. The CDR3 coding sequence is TGTGCCAGCAGTGAAAGAGGGGGCACCGGGGAGCTGTTTTTT.

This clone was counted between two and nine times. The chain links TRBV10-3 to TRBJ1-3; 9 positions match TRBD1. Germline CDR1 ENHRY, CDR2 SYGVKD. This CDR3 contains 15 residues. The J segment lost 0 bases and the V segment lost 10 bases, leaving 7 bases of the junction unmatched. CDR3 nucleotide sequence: TGTGCCACCGGGGACAGGGTTCTCTCTGGAAACACCATATATTTT. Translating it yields CATGDRVLSGNTIYF.

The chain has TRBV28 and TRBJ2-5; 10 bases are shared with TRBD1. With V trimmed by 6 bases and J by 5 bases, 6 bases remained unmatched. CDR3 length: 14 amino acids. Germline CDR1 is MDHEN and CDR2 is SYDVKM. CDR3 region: CASSRQGARETQYF. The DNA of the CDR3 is TGTGCCAGCAGCAGACAGGGGGCGCGGGAGACCCAGTACTTC.

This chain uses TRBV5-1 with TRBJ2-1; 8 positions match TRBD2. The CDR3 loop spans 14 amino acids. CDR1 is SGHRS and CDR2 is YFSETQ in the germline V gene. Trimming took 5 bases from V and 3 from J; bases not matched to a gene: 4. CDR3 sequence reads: CASRREAFYNEQFF. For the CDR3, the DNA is TGCGCCAGCAGGCGGGAGGCCTTCTACAATGAGCAGTTCTTC.

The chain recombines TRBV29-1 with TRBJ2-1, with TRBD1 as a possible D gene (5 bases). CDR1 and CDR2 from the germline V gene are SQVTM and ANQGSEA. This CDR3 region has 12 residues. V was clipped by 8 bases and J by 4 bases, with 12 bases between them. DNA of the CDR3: TGCAGCCTTAGGTCAGGGTACAATGAGCAGTTCTTC. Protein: CSLRSGYNEQFF.

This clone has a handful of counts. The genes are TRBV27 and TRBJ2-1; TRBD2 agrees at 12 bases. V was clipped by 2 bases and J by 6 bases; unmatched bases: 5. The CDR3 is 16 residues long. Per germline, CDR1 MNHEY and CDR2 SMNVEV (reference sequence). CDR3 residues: CASSLMWTSGTNEQFF. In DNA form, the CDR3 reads TGTGCCAGCAGTTTAATGTGGACTAGCGGGACCAATGAGCAGTTCTTC.

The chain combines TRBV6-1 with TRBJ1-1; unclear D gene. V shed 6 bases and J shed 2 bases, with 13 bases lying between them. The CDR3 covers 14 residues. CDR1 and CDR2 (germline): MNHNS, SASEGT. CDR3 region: CASRVFGANTEAFF. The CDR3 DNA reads TGTGCCAGCAGGGTCTTTGGAGCAAACACTGAAGCTTTCTTT.

The CDR3 protein is CASSYGEGADTQYF. DNA of the CDR3: TGTGCCAGCAGTTACGGGGAGGGAGCAGATACGCAGTATTTT. V is TRBV6-5 and J is TRBJ2-3, with 7 bases that match TRBD2. Germline V gene lookup returns CDR1 MNHEY and CDR2 SVGAGI. The CDR3 totals 14 residues. The V gene end was trimmed by 2 bases and the J gene end by 4 bases; junction bases not matched to a gene: 3.

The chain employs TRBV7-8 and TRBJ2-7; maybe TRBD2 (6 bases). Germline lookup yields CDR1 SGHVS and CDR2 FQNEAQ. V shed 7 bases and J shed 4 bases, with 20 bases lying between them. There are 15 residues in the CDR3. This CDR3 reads CASTYSGRGGYEQYF. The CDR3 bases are TGTGCCAGCACCTACAGTGGTCGGGGAGGATACGAGCAGTACTTC. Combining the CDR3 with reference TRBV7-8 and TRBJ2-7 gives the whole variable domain GAGVSQSPRYKVAKRGQDVALRCDPISGHVSLFWYQQALGQGPEFLTYFQNEAQLDKSGLPSDRFFAERPEGSVSTLKIQRTQQEDSAVYLCASTYSGRGGYEQYFGPGTRLTVT.